One sample yielded the 23 T cell receptor beta chains listed below, sequenced in a study of T cell repertoires in cytomegalovirus infection. One entry per CDR3 protein, called by TCRdb with MiXCR from the reads. This table has about 530,000 distinct CDR3 sequences, about 25% appearing once. Sequenced input: PBMCs. Receptors were obtained from a human donor in good health (CMV status not recorded). Some clones in this sample may be carry-over from other donors' samples.

The chain links TRBV11-2 to TRBJ1-3, with 7 bases identical to TRBD1. The CDR3 length is 15 residues. The V gene end was trimmed by 5 bases and the J gene end by 4 bases; junction bases not matched to a gene: 8. The germline gives CDR1 SGHAT, CDR2 FQNNGV. The CDR3 DNA is TGTGCCAGCAGCCTACGGACAGGAACGGGAAACACCATATATTTT. Protein product: CASSLRTGTGNTIYF.

This clonotype was seen many times. The chain employs TRBV6-5 and TRBJ2-3; no clear D. CDR3 size: 14 residues. CDR1 MNHEY and CDR2 SVGAGI come from the germline V gene. Deletions cut 6 bases from V and 1 base from J, with 11 bases between. The CDR3 bases are TGTGCCAGCAGGAAAGAGATGGGCACAGATACGCAGTATTTT. Translation gives CASRKEMGTDTQYF.

This clonotype was counted ten times or more. The chain uses TRBV7-2 and TRBJ2-5; the match to TRBD2 covers 13 bases. V dropped 4 bases and J dropped 5; count of bases not matched to a gene: 4. Germline V gene data show CDR1 as SGHTA and CDR2 as FQGNSA. The CDR3 contains 15 residues. CDR3 region: CASSSPGLAGETQYF. The CDR3 nucleotides read TGTGCCAGCAGCTCCCCGGGACTAGCGGGGGAGACCCAGTACTTC.

The chain is built from TRBV2 and TRBJ1-2; 9 bases align to TRBD1. Germline CDR1 and CDR2: SNHLY and FYNNEI. The CDR3 runs 12 residues. In DNA form, the CDR3 reads TGTGCTATTCGGACAGGGGACTATGGCTACACCTTC. It encodes CAIRTGDYGYTF.

Note on this clonotype: At one boundary the junction diverges from the germline segment, which might be a read error. The V call is TRBV7-9, the J call TRBJ2-1; TRBD2 might be the D (5 bases). Per germline, CDR1 SEHNR and CDR2 FQNEAQ (reference sequence). CDR3 size: 15 residues. The CDR3 sequence is CASSLGSGNGNEQFF. The CDR3, as DNA: TGTGCTAGCAGCTTAGGTTCCGGGAATGGTAATGAGCAGTTCTTC.

This clonotype was seen only a few times. The chain employs TRBV7-9 and TRBJ2-1, with TRBD2 matching over 9 bases. V was clipped by 9 bases and J by 4 bases; unmatched bases: 10. There are 15 residues in the CDR3. Germline V gene data show CDR1 as SEHNR and CDR2 as FQNEAQ (reference sequence). CDR3 coding DNA: TGTGCCAGTCCACCTGCGGGAGGGGTATACAATGAGCAGTTCTTC. Its protein is CASPPAGGVYNEQFF.

The chain links TRBV19 to TRBJ2-6; D call uncertain. The CDR3 is made up of 14 amino acids. Trimming took 6 bases from V and 1 from J, leaving 7 bases between them. Per the germline V gene, CDR1 is LNHDA and CDR2 is SQIVND (reference sequence). The CDR3 spells CASRTDSGANVLTF. The CDR3 DNA is TGTGCCAGTAGGACGGATTCTGGGGCCAACGTCCTGACTTTC.

In this sample, this clonotype turned up many times. This chain links TRBV12-3 or TRBV12-4 with TRBJ2-3, with D perhaps TRBD1 or TRBD2 (5 bases each). With 3 bases removed from V and 4 bases from J, the gap between germline ends came to 17 bases. The CDR3 length is 16 residues. The CDR3 here is CASSFNEGRRPDTQYF. CDR3 sequence (DNA): TGTGCCAGCAGTTTTAATGAGGGGCGTCGACCAGATACGCAGTATTTT.

V and J are TRBV11-2 and TRBJ1-1, with D tentatively TRBD1 (5 bases). Germline V gene sequence: CDR1 SGHAT, CDR2 FQNNGV. The CDR3 totals 14 residues. The V gene lost 7 bases and the J gene lost 5 bases, with 17 bases spanning the gap. CDR3 nucleotides: TGTGCCAGCACCTACCGGGGGGGAACTACTGAAGCTTTCTTT. Translation: CASTYRGGTTEAFF.

This clonotype was found a few times. At one boundary the junction diverges from the germline segment, which might be a read error. The rearrangement joins TRBV18 to TRBJ2-5; D may be TRBD1 (5 bases). CDR3 length: 13 amino acids. In germline, CDR1 is KGHSH, CDR2 LQKENI. CDR3 DNA sequence: TGCGCCAGCAGCCCCGCAGGGTCGGAGACCCAGTACTTC. It specifies CASSPAGSETQYF.

The V gene is TRBV4-2, the J gene TRBJ2-7, with 9 bases matching TRBD2. The germline V gene has CDR1 LGHNA and CDR2 YNFKEQ. The CDR3 runs to 17 residues. V was clipped by 4 bases and J by 7 bases; unmatched bases: 17. The CDR3, as DNA: TGTGCCAGCAGCCCGAACGTGGTGGCGGGAGGGCCAGGTGAGCAGTACTTC. It yields the protein CASSPNVVAGGPGEQYF.

The chain employs TRBV30 and TRBJ1-5, with a weak D call TRBD1 (5 bases). The CDR3 runs to 16 residues. CDR1 is GTSNPN and CDR2 is SVGIG in the germline V gene (reference sequence). Trimming took off 1 base at V and 6 bases at J, with 19 bases between the two ends. Written as DNA, the CDR3 is TGTGCCTGGAGTGCCCGGACGCGGGGCGCCGGTCAGCCCCAGCATTTT. Translation gives CAWSARTRGAGQPQHF.

The V and J genes are TRBV6-1 and TRBJ2-3; 9 bases map to TRBD2. CDR1 and CDR2 from the germline V gene are MNHNS and SASEGT. Losses at the gene ends were 6 bases for V and 5 bases for J; bases not matched to a gene: 6. The CDR3 has 14 residues. This CDR3 reads CASSVLSGRDTQYF. CDR3 nucleotide sequence: TGTGCCAGCAGCGTTCTTAGCGGGAGAGATACGCAGTATTTT.

The genes are TRBV28 and TRBJ1-1, with D tentatively TRBD1 (5 bases). V shed 6 bases and J shed 5 bases, with 22 bases lying between them. This CDR3 is 16 amino acids long. Germline V gene sequence: CDR1 MDHEN, CDR2 SYDVKM. CDR3 in amino acids: CASSPPRGTGRTEAFF. CDR3 bases: TGTGCCAGCAGCCCTCCTAGGGGCACGGGTCGGACTGAAGCTTTCTTT.

This clonotype showed up just a few times. The genes are TRBV7-2 and TRBJ2-3; TRBD2 aligns across 7 bases. This CDR3 region has 13 residues. From germline, CDR1 is SGHTA and CDR2 FQGNSA. V shed 3 bases and J 6 bases; nucleotides not matched to a gene: 3. The CDR3 sequence: CASSFVGGDTQYF. CDR3 sequence (DNA): TGTGCCAGCAGCTTTGTGGGGGGGGATACGCAGTATTTT.

At least ten counts were recorded for this clonotype. The chain recombines TRBV7-2 with TRBJ1-2; 7 bases are a match to TRBD1. V dropped 3 bases and J dropped 1; count of bases not matched to a gene: 5. The length of the CDR3 is 15 residues. The germline CDR1 and CDR2 sequences are SGHTA and FQGNSA. Written as DNA, the CDR3 is TGTGCCAGCAGCTTCCAGGGGGAGGGTAACTATGGCTACACCTTC. Translating gives CASSFQGEGNYGYTF.

The gene calls are TRBV27 and TRBJ1-2; 12 nucleotides match TRBD1. Per germline, CDR1 MNHEY and CDR2 SMNVEV (reference sequence). J gave up 2 bases and V 5 bases, and 9 bases lay outside the gene matches. The CDR3 is 17 amino acids. CDR3 protein: CASSPAGTGGPNYGYTF. In nucleotides, the CDR3 is TGTGCCAGCAGTCCCGCCGGGACAGGGGGCCCAAACTATGGCTACACCTTC.

This clonotype has at least ten counts. The chain carries TRBV7-2 and TRBJ1-4; D may be TRBD1 (6 bases). The CDR3 is made up of 15 amino acids. Trimming cost V 5 bases and J 7 bases, with 17 bases left between them. Germline CDR1 is SGHTA and CDR2 is FQGNSA. The CDR3 DNA follows: TGTGCCAGCAGCCAGAGGGGATCAGGGGTTGAAAAACTGTTTTTT. It specifies CASSQRGSGVEKLFF. The variable domain in full, with the rest retrieved from reference TRBV7-2 and TRBJ1-4, is GAGVSQSPSNKVTEKGKDVELRCDPISGHTALYWYRQSLGQGLEFLIYFQGNSAPDKSGLPSDRFSAERTGGSVSTLTIQRTQQEDSAVYLCASSQRGSGVEKLFFGSGTQLSVL.

This sequence joins TRBV5-4 and TRBJ2-7, with 9 bases aligning to TRBD2. The CDR3 consists of 16 residues. CDR1 SGHNT and CDR2 YYREEE come from the germline V gene (reference sequence). Unmatched junction bases numbered 13, after V lost 5 bases and J lost 4 bases. CDR3 coding DNA: TGTGCCAGCAGATACTACATGGTAGCGGGAGTGTACGAGCAGTACGTC. Its protein product is CASRYYMVAGVYEQYV.

This clonotype has ten or more counts. The chain combines TRBV7-2 with TRBJ2-1, with TRBD2 matching over 9 bases. The germline V gene has CDR1 SGHTA and CDR2 FQGNSA. The CDR3 length is 15 residues. Trimming took 1 base from V and 9 from J; bases not matched to a gene: 7. In DNA, the CDR3 is TGTGCCAGCAGCTTAGTGGGGACTAGCCGTAGTGAGCAGTTCTTC. Translated: CASSLVGTSRSEQFF.

This chain joins TRBV24-1 and TRBJ2-4; 7 positions match TRBD2. The CDR3 covers 13 residues. After removal of 6 bases from V and 5 bases from J, the junction contained 3 bases not matched to a gene. In germline, CDR1 is KGHDR, CDR2 SFDVKD. CDR3: CATSLSGENIQYF. In DNA, the CDR3 is TGTGCCACCAGTTTAAGCGGGGAAAACATTCAGTACTTC.

The chain links TRBV12-3 or TRBV12-4 to TRBJ2-2; D may correspond to TRBD1 or TRBD2 (5 bases each). The V end lost 6 bases, the J end lost 6 bases, and 17 bases lay between the germline ends. This CDR3 has 15 amino acids. DNA for the CDR3: TGTGCCAGCAGCTTTCGGGGCAACGTTGCCGGGGAGCTGTTTTTT. As protein: CASSFRGNVAGELFF.

This clonotype was detected only a few times. The J gene is TRBJ1-4, the V gene TRBV19; D is unclear. This CDR3 has 14 residues. Per germline, CDR1 LNHDA and CDR2 SQIVND (reference sequence). V lost 9 bases and J 5 bases, leaving 16 bases between the germline ends. The CDR3 sequence: CASRWGAENEKLFF. As DNA, the CDR3 is TGTGCCAGCCGATGGGGTGCCGAGAATGAAAAACTGTTTTTT.